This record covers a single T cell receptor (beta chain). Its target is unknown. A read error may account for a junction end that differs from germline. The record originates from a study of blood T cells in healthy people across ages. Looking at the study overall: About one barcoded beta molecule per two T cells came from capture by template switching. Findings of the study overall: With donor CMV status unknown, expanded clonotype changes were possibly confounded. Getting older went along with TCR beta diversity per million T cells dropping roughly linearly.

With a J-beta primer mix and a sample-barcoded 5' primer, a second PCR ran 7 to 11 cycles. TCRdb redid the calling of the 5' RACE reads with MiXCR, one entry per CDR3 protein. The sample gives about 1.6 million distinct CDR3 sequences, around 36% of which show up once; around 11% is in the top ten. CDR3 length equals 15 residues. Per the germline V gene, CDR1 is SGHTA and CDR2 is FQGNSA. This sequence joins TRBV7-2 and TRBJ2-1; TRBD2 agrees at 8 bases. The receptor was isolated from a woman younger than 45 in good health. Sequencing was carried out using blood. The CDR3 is CAGSLVTGGYNEQFF. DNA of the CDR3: TGTGCCGGCAGCTTAGTAACGGGAGGGTACAATGAGCAGTTCTTC.